The subject of this entry is one T cell receptor beta chain. Germline V gene data show CDR1 as PRHDT and CDR2 as FYEKMQ (reference sequence). The V end was cut by 3 bases, the J end by 0 bases, with 9 bases between. The CDR3 covers 15 residues. The entry originates in a study of T cell responses to AZD1222 COVID-19 vaccine. TCRdb's table, derived via immunoSEQ multiplex PCR, lists solely in-frame clones and lacks some. The sample holds 90,000 to 120,000 clones, 90% to 95% seen once. This material consisted of peripheral blood, taken on day 0 of AZD1222 vaccination. This TCR was recovered from an adult in good health. The rearrangement links TRBV13 to TRBJ1-3; the D is unclear. The CDR3 DNA is TGTGCCAGCAGCTTTGCGGGGTCCTCTGGAAACACCATATATTTT. Amino acids: CASSFAGSSGNTIYF.